Listed here are 3 T cell receptor beta chains from one sample, sequenced in a study of long-term antiretroviral therapy in people with HIV. The immunoSEQ assay was v3.0, run at survey level. The protocol was immunoSEQ multiplex PCR, while the TCRdb copy is restricted to in-frame clones and leaves out a portion. The table shows some 20,000 clones, with around 90% occurring only once. The material sequenced was unsorted PBMCs, taken 2.1 years after starting antiretroviral therapy. The source is a man younger than 35 with HIV.

The CDR3 reads CASSQAGTGKAFF. DNA of the CDR3: TGCGCCAGCAGCCAAGCCGGGACAGGGAAAGCTTTCTTT. The V gene is TRBV4-3, the J gene TRBJ1-1; the match to TRBD1 covers 9 bases. Germline-derived CDR1 and CDR2 are LGHNA and YSLEER. After removal of 1 base from V and 9 bases from J, the junction contained 3 bases not matched to a gene. This CDR3 comprises 13 residues.

This clone turned up a few times. The chain has TRBV13 and TRBJ2-3; no clear D gene. CDR3 length equals 16 residues. Germline V gives CDR1 PRHDT, CDR2 FYEKMQ (reference sequence). The V end was cut by 5 bases, the J end by 2 bases, with 17 bases between. CDR3 in DNA: TGTGCCAGCAGCACCCCAGACGCGGTAGACACAGATACGCAGTATTTT. As protein: CASSTPDAVDTDTQYF. Complete variable domain (other parts from reference TRBV13 and TRBJ2-3): AAGVIQSPRHLIKEKRETATLKCYPIPRHDTVYWYQQGPGQDPQFLISFYEKMQSDKGSIPDRFSAQQFSDYHSELNMSSLELGDSALYFCASSTPDAVDTDTQYFGPGTRLTVL.

This chain connects TRBV29-1 to TRBJ1-1, with TRBD1 matching 7 bases. The CDR3 length is 14 residues. V lost 8 bases to trimming and J lost 1 base; unmatched junction nucleotides: 10. Germline values: CDR1 SQVTM, CDR2 ANQGSEA. The CDR3 sequence is CSNQGDKENTEAFF. The CDR3, as DNA: TGCAGCAACCAGGGGGACAAAGAGAACACTGAAGCTTTCTTT.